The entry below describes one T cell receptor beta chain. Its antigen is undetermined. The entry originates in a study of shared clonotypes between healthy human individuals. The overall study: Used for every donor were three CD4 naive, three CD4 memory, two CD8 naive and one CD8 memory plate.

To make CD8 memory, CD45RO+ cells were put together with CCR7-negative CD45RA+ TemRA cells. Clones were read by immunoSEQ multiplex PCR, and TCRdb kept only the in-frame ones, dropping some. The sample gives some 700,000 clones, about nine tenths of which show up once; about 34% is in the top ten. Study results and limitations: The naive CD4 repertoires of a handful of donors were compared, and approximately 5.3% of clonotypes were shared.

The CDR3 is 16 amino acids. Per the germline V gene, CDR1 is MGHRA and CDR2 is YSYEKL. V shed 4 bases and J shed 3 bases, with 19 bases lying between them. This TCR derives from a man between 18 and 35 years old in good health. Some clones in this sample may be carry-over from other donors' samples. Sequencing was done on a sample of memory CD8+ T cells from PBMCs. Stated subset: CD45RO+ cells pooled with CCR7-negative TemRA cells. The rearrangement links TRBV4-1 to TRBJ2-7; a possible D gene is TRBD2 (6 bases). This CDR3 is CASSPSSTRTHYEQYF. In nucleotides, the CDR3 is TGCGCCAGCAGCCCCAGCTCGACTAGAACTCACTACGAGCAGTACTTC.